This TCR beta chain is drawn from a study of cytomegalovirus exposure and HLA in healthy donors. The wider study: When 398 donors were genotyped, roughly four fifths of them were found to fall in the Caucasian-associated ancestry cluster. Study-level points and caveats: Presence/absence analyses rested on an assumption that sequencing depth was roughly uniform across donors.

In the case of this clone: Its antigen is unknown.

This PCR relied on a set of 60 Vbeta primers and 13 Jbeta primers. Sequencing used immunoSEQ multiplex PCR; TCRdb keeps in-frame clones, though not all of them. Here the sample table reports approximately 210,000 clones. This TCR came from a woman in her thirties in good health and CMV-seropositive. The material sequenced was PBMCs.

CDR3 region: CASSFGGGYEQYF. CDR3 nucleotides: TGTGCCAGCAGCTTTGGCGGGGGCTACGAGCAGTACTTC. The V and J genes are TRBV7-2 and TRBJ2-7; TRBD2 matches at 7 bases. Germline CDR1 is SGHTA and CDR2 is FQGNSA. V was pared by 3 bases and J by 3 bases, with 2 bases of the junction left unmatched. The CDR3 loop spans 13 amino acids.